Included here is one T cell receptor beta chain sequence, with context. This entry belongs to a study of T cell responses to AZD1222 COVID-19 vaccine. Data came from immunoSEQ multiplex PCR; TCRdb stores just in-frame clones and leaves some out. The sample lists about 180,000 clones; over 80% were seen once. The sample here was peripheral blood, taken 28 days after the second dose of the MenACWY control vaccine. This TCR was recovered from an adult who received the MenACWY meningococcal vaccine as a control.

This chain's CDR3 is CACRVWDGTGTTEAFF. The CDR3 region has the DNA TGTGCCTGCCGGGTATGGGATGGGACAGGGACAACTGAAGCTTTCTTT. The rearrangement joins TRBV30 to TRBJ1-1; 9 bases match TRBD1. The CDR3 runs to 16 residues. Unmatched junction bases numbered 16, after V lost 6 bases and J lost 5 bases. CDR1 and CDR2 from the germline V gene are GTSNPN and SVGIG (reference sequence).